This T cell receptor beta chain was profiled in a study of cytomegalovirus exposure and HLA in healthy donors. Study-level information: Drawn from HLA-typed donors, tens of millions of unique TCRs were held in an early data release.

PCR amplification relied on 60 Vbeta primers (plus 13 Jbeta primers). Clones were read by immunoSEQ multiplex PCR, and TCRdb kept only the in-frame ones, dropping some. The table includes around 90,000 clones, under 75% detected once. In germline, CDR1 is SGHAT, CDR2 FQNNGV. The CDR3 sequence is 14 residues long. Trimming left V 4 bases short and J 2 bases short, with 12 bases between. The rearrangement joins TRBV11-2 to TRBJ2-7, with D perhaps matching TRBD1 (6 bases). Sequenced material: PBMCs. The TCR originated in a human donor in good health. In DNA form, the CDR3 reads TGTGCCAGCAGCTCGGGACAACCCCCCTACGAGCAGTACTTC. Its translation is CASSSGQPPYEQYF.